This T cell receptor beta chain was identified during a study of T cells in localized non-small cell lung cancer. Overall study findings and caveats: The study detected a median roughly 57 of the top 100 tumor clones in adjacent lung. Uninvolved neighboring lung showed the greatest T cell clonality, exceeding tumor. One tumor region alone was sequenced, and heterogeneity therefore remains possible. A denser population of T cells in blood accompanied longer overall survival.

The V and J ends lost 1 base and 2 bases respectively, with 6 bases between them. This CDR3 has 13 residues. Germline V CDR1 and CDR2: GTSNPN, SVGIG (reference sequence). With respect to this clone: The target antigen is unknown.

The protocol was immunoSEQ multiplex PCR, while the TCRdb copy is restricted to in-frame clones and leaves out a portion. The sample has around 2,000 clones, around 24% seen once. This clonotype originated in a female donor aged 60 or older with stage I lung adenocarcinoma. The sequencing used lung tumor tissue, collected before any cancer treatment. This rearrangement joins TRBV30 to TRBJ2-1; no firm D call. CDR3 protein: CAWSEAAYNEQFF. In DNA, the CDR3 is TGTGCCTGGAGTGAGGCGGCCTACAATGAGCAGTTCTTC.